The 21 T cell receptor beta chains given below trace back to one sample, sequenced in a study of T-cell reconstitution after alpha-beta-depleted transplantation in children. The TCRbeta library incorporated unique molecular identifiers. MiXCR was run by TCRdb on the PCR reads, yielding one entry per CDR3 protein. The repertoire holds hundreds of thousands of distinct CDR3 sequences, with about 16% as singletons. Sequenced material: PBMCs from the stem cell graft donor, taken from the stem cell graft. The source is a human donor who donated a stem cell graft to a child with acute lymphoblastic leukemia.

This clonotype was observed a handful of times. This chain joins TRBV10-1 and TRBJ1-1, with TRBD1 as a possible D gene (5 bases). Trimming removed 7 bases from V and 5 bases from J, with 14 bases in between. The CDR3 is 13 amino acids. Germline V CDR1 and CDR2: WNHNN, SYGVQD (reference sequence). The CDR3 loop is CASTGSGGTEAFF. The CDR3 coding sequence is TGCGCCAGCACCGGGTCTGGGGGGACTGAAGCTTTCTTT.

This clonotype was observed a handful of times. The V call is TRBV4-1, the J call TRBJ1-5; TRBD1 might be the D (5 bases). This CDR3 spans 13 amino acids. V was shortened by 11 bases and J by 9 bases, with 20 bases between the two germline ends. Germline values: CDR1 MGHRA, CDR2 YSYEKL. The CDR3 spells CAGVGRPQGPQHF. The DNA for the CDR3 is TGCGCCGGAGTAGGAAGGCCGCAGGGGCCCCAGCATTTT.

This clonotype turned up a few times. The rearrangement links TRBV7-7 to TRBJ2-1, with 8 bases identical to TRBD2. CDR1 and CDR2 (germline): SSHAT, FNYEAQ (reference sequence). This CDR3 is built from 17 residues. With V trimmed by 1 base and J by 0 bases, 5 bases remained unmatched. CDR3 DNA: TGTGCCAGCAGCTTAGGTAGCGGGAAGAGCTCCTACAATGAGCAGTTCTTC. Translating it yields CASSLGSGKSSYNEQFF.

Concerning this clonotype: Sequence at one end of the junction differs from germline and may be a read error. This chain connects TRBV11-2 to TRBJ1-1; tentatively, D is TRBD1 (5 bases). The V gene's germline CDR1 is SGHAT and CDR2 FQNNGV. There are 13 residues in the CDR3. CDR3 in amino acids: CAGSLPPGAEAFF. DNA of the CDR3: TGTGCCGGCAGCTTACCCCCGGGGGCTGAAGCTTTCTTT.

The rearrangement links TRBV6-5 to TRBJ2-7; the D gene is possibly TRBD1 (6 bases). Germline V gene sequence: CDR1 MNHEY, CDR2 SVGAGI. The germline V and J ends were trimmed by 3 bases and 1 base, with 10 bases remaining between them. The CDR3 loop spans 14 amino acids. This CDR3 reads CASSYKDSSYEQYF. CDR3 DNA: TGTGCCAGCAGTTATAAGGACAGTTCCTACGAGCAGTACTTC.

This CDR3 reads CAISKGQTYEQYF. The CDR3 region has the DNA TGTGCCATCAGCAAGGGACAGACCTACGAGCAGTACTTC. The rearrangement uses TRBV10-3 and TRBJ2-7, with TRBD1 identical over 7 bases. CDR1 is ENHRY, CDR2 SYGVKD, per germline. This CDR3 spans 13 amino acids. The V segment lost 6 bases and the J segment 2 bases; nucleotides outside the gene matches: 4.

This clonotype has just a few counts. The CDR3 here is CASSFVSTDTQYF. The CDR3 DNA is TGTGCCAGCAGTTTTGTTTCTACAGATACGCAGTATTTT. The chain joins TRBV28 to TRBJ2-3; D uncertain. Trimming pared 3 bases from V and 3 bases from J, leaving 7 bases between. The CDR3 is made up of 13 amino acids. CDR1 is MDHEN and CDR2 is SYDVKM in the germline V gene. Drawing the rest from reference TRBV28 and TRBJ2-3, the complete variable domain is DVKVTQSSRYLVKRTGEKVFLECVQDMDHENMFWYRQDPGLGLRLIYFSYDVKMKEKGDIPEGYSVSREKKERFSLILESASTNQTSMYLCASSFVSTDTQYFGPGTRLTVL.

This clonotype has just a few counts. This rearrangement joins TRBV5-1 to TRBJ2-1; D is possibly TRBD1 or TRBD2 (5 bases each). V dropped 4 bases and J dropped 5 bases, with 13 bases sitting between them. The CDR3 has 14 amino acids. Germline V gene sequence: CDR1 SGHRS, CDR2 YFSETQ. The CDR3 DNA reads as TGCGCCAGCAGCCAGACATTGGGGGACAATGAGCAGTTCTTC. It yields the protein CASSQTLGDNEQFF.

This clonotype was observed a few times. The chain carries TRBV7-8 and TRBJ2-1; D is perhaps TRBD2 (5 bases). CDR3 length: 15 amino acids. V was shortened by 5 bases and J by 12 bases, with 23 bases between the two germline ends. Germline V lookup: CDR1 SGHVS, CDR2 FQNEAQ. In DNA, the CDR3 is TGTGCCAGCAGCAGCTACCGGGAACCCGGTCGTAGGCAGTTCTTC. Its protein product is CASSSYREPGRRQFF.

The chain recombines TRBV12-3 or TRBV12-4 with TRBJ1-2, with a possible D match to TRBD1 (6 bases). This CDR3 comprises 12 residues. Trimming removed 5 bases from V and 8 bases from J, with 12 bases in between. This chain's CDR3 is CASSQSGEGYTF. The CDR3 region has the DNA TGTGCCAGCAGTCAGTCAGGGGAAGGCTACACCTTC.

This clonotype was detected a few times. The chain combines TRBV7-2 with TRBJ2-3, with D hard to call. From germline, CDR1 is SGHTA and CDR2 FQGNSA. The CDR3 runs to 15 residues. V lost 1 base and J lost 0, with 8 bases in between. CDR3 DNA sequence: TGTGCCAGCAGCTTAGTGGGGTGGAGCACAGATACGCAGTATTTT. Protein sequence: CASSLVGWSTDTQYF. The whole variable domain, filled in from reference TRBV7-2 and TRBJ2-3, reads GAGVSQSPSNKVTEKGKDVELRCDPISGHTALYWYRQSLGQGLEFLIYFQGNSAPDKSGLPSDRFSAERTGGSVSTLTIQRTQQEDSAVYLCASSLVGWSTDTQYFGPGTRLTVL.

The rearrangement joins TRBV24-1 to TRBJ2-1; 12 bases map to TRBD2. Germline CDR1 and CDR2: KGHDR and SFDVKD. Trimming removed 1 base from V and 2 bases from J; junction bases left unmatched: 11. The CDR3 is made up of 20 amino acids. CDR3 nucleotides: TGTGCCACCAGTGATTTCCGACTAGCGGGAGAAACAGGAGCCTACAATGAGCAGTTCTTC. Encoded protein: CATSDFRLAGETGAYNEQFF.

This clonotype was counted between two and nine times. The chain has TRBV25-1 and TRBJ1-5; D may be TRBD1 (5 bases). The CDR3 runs to 16 residues. V lost 3 bases and J 1 base, leaving 13 bases between the germline ends. Germline-derived CDR1 and CDR2 are MGHDK and SYGVNS. The CDR3 DNA sequence: TGTGCCAGCAGTGATTCCCCAGGGCGAAGCAATCAGCCCCAGCATTTT. It translates to CASSDSPGRSNQPQHF. The full variable domain, its missing parts supplied by reference TRBV25-1 and TRBJ1-5, is EADIYQTPRYLVIGTGKKITLECSQTMGHDKMYWYQQDPGMELHLIHYSYGVNSTEKGDLSSESTVSRIRTEHFPLTLESARPSHTSQYLCASSDSPGRSNQPQHFGDGTRLSIL.

This clonotype was found a few times. The gene calls are TRBV29-1 and TRBJ2-1; 12 bases match TRBD2. The CDR3 length is 14 residues. Trimming removed 1 base from V and 8 bases from J; junction bases left unmatched: 3. Germline lookup yields CDR1 SQVTM and CDR2 ANQGSEA. In DNA, the CDR3 is TGCAGCGTTGAAGGCGGACTAGCGGGGCATGAGCAGTTCTTC. As protein: CSVEGGLAGHEQFF.

V is TRBV27 and J is TRBJ2-1, with a possible D match to TRBD2 (6 bases). The CDR3 has 16 amino acids. V lost 6 bases and J 0 bases, leaving 15 bases between the germline ends. In germline, CDR1 is MNHEY, CDR2 SMNVEV (reference sequence). CDR3 residues: CASRLQAEGSYNEQFF. In DNA, the CDR3 is TGTGCCAGCAGACTACAAGCGGAGGGCTCCTACAATGAGCAGTTCTTC.

The chain carries TRBV9 and TRBJ1-1; D not certain. The germline gives CDR1 SGDLS, CDR2 YYNGEE. V shed 0 bases and J shed 1 base, with 10 bases lying between them. There are 15 residues in the CDR3. CDR3 residues: CASSVGAARNTEAFF. The CDR3 coding sequence is TGTGCCAGCAGCGTAGGGGCAGCACGGAACACTGAAGCTTTCTTT.

The chain carries TRBV12-3 or TRBV12-4 and TRBJ1-2, with a weak D call TRBD1 (5 bases). V dropped 10 bases and J dropped 3 bases, with 18 bases sitting between them. The CDR3 covers 14 residues. In DNA, the CDR3 is TGTGCCATGCGTAGGAGGGGCGAGGACTATGGCTACACCTTC. Protein: CAMRRRGEDYGYTF.

J is TRBJ2-5 and V is TRBV7-6; 9 bases are a match to TRBD2. The germline CDR1 and CDR2 sequences are SGHVS and FNYEAQ. Trimming removed 0 bases from V and 4 bases from J; junction bases left unmatched: 6. The CDR3 loop spans 16 amino acids. This chain's CDR3 is CASSLASAGGGETQYF. The CDR3 nucleotides are TGTGCCAGCAGCTTAGCGTCAGCGGGAGGAGGAGAGACCCAGTACTTC.

This clonotype was counted only a few times. V is TRBV6-1 and J is TRBJ2-1; 7 bases align to TRBD2. Per germline, CDR1 MNHNS and CDR2 SASEGT. CDR3 length equals 12 residues. Unmatched junction bases numbered 5, after V lost 5 bases and J lost 10 bases. CDR3: CASSKTSPEQFF. The CDR3 bases are TGTGCCAGCAGTAAGACTAGCCCGGAGCAGTTCTTC.

This clonotype has only one observation. The chain links TRBV11-3 to TRBJ2-1, with D perhaps TRBD2 (5 bases). CDR3 length equals 15 residues. Trimming cost V 4 bases and J 7 bases, with 17 bases left between them. Per the germline V gene, CDR1 is SGHNT and CDR2 is YENEEA. As DNA, the CDR3 is TGTGCCAGCAGCTATCATAGCGTCCGAGGGAATGAGCAGTTCTTC. Its translation is CASSYHSVRGNEQFF.

This clonotype has at least ten counts. V gene TRBV20-1 combines with J gene TRBJ2-2; D is possibly TRBD1 (6 bases). The germline gives CDR1 DFQATT, CDR2 SNEGSKA (reference sequence). Trimming pared 6 bases from V and 2 bases from J, leaving 10 bases between. The CDR3 is 13 amino acids. The CDR3 coding sequence is TGCAGTGCCCCGGGACAAAACACCGGGGAGCTGTTTTTT. Translated: CSAPGQNTGELFF.